A selection of T cell receptor beta chains follows, all from one sample in a study of CD8+ T cells in alopecia areata. TCRdb's table, derived via immunoSEQ multiplex PCR, lists solely in-frame clones and lacks some. The data hold approximately 100,000 clones, with 60% observed a single time. Sequenced here: CD8+ T cells sorted from blood, sampled around week 55, from a patient treated with tofacitinib. Receptors were obtained from a human donor with alopecia areata. The CDR3 runs from the conserved cysteine through the conserved F or W. D genes are given only for firm matches. Only some rows state a clone size, as once, few, many or a class for expanded clones.

D	J	length	V	size	DNA	CDR3
TRBD1	TRBJ1-2	13	TRBV29-1	.	TGCAGCGCGAGGACAGGGGACAACTATGGCTACACCTTC	CSARTGDNYGYTF
TRBD1	TRBJ1-1	12	TRBV29-1	.	TGCAGCGCCCCGGCAGGGGGCACTGAAGCTTTCTTT	CSAPAGGTEAFF
TRBD1	TRBJ2-1	13	TRBV4-2	.	TGTGCCAGCAGCCACCAGGGGGAAAATGAGCAGTTCTTC	CASSHQGENEQFF
.	TRBJ2-1	15	TRBV30	few	TGTGCCTGGAATCCGGACAGCCACTCCTACAATGAGCAGTTCTTC	CAWNPDSHSYNEQFF
TRBD2	TRBJ2-7	13	TRBV6-5	.	TGTGCCAGCAGTCTAGCGGGGAAGTACGAGCAGTACTTC	CASSLAGKYEQYF
TRBD2	TRBJ2-1	15	TRBV6-5	.	TGTGCCAGCAGCCGGTCCGGGGGGGCGCACAATGAGCAGTTCTTC	CASSRSGGAHNEQFF
TRBD1	TRBJ2-7	15	TRBV5-1	few	TGCGCCAGCAGCCCGGAAAGGGGACAGACCTACGAGCAGTACTTC	CASSPERGQTYEQYF
.	TRBJ2-7	12	TRBV2	few	TGTGCCAGCAGGTTTTCCTCCTACGAGCAGTACTTC	CASRFSSYEQYF
TRBD2	TRBJ2-7	16	TRBV30	.	TGTGCCTGGAGTGTATCGGGGGGGCCACACTCCTACGAGCAGTACTTC	CAWSVSGGPHSYEQYF
.	TRBJ2-7	14	TRBV27	.	TGTGCCAGCAGTTTATCCCTACAGTACTACGAGCAGTACTTC	CASSLSLQYYEQYF
.	TRBJ1-2	13	TRBV14	few	TGTGCCAGCAGCCAAGTGGCCTCCTATGGCTACACCTTC	CASSQVASYGYTF
TRBD2	TRBJ2-7	13	TRBV29-1	few	TGCAGCGCAGTCGGCGGGGGTTCCTACGAGCAGTACTTC	CSAVGGGSYEQYF
.	TRBJ2-5	14	TRBV6-5	.	TGTGCCAGCAGTTACCCTGGGGGCGGGCAGACCCAGTACTTC	CASSYPGGGQTQYF
TRBD1	TRBJ2-4	16	TRBV10-3	few	TGTGCCATCAGTGATGGGACAGGGGGCGTCAAAAACATTCAGTACTTC	CAISDGTGGVKNIQYF
TRBD2	TRBJ2-5	16	TRBV27	few	TGTGCCAGCAGCCGGTATAGCGGGGGATCCCAAGAGACCCAGTACTTC	CASSRYSGGSQETQYF
TRBD1	TRBJ1-2	17	TRBV27	.	TGTGCCAGCAGTTTATCAACCGCCGGGACAGCTAACTATGGCTACACCTTC	CASSLSTAGTANYGYTF
.	TRBJ1-2	12	TRBV29-1	.	TGCAACGGGTTACAGGGAGACTATGGCTACACCTTC	CNGLQGDYGYTF
TRBD1	TRBJ2-7	13	TRBV2	.	TGTGCCAGCAAACCGGGACAGCAATACGAGCAGTACTTC	CASKPGQQYEQYF
TRBD1	TRBJ2-7	15	TRBV6-1	.	TGTGCCAGCAGTGAATTGACAGGGGATTTGTACGAGCAGTACTTC	CASSELTGDLYEQYF
.	TRBJ1-2	12	TRBV12-5	.	TGTGCTAGTGGCCCCACAGCTACTGGCTACACCTTC	CASGPTATGYTF
TRBD1	TRBJ1-5	19	TRBV13	once	TGTGCCAGCAGCCTACCTCACGACAGGGAGCAATATAGCAATCAGCCCCAGCATTTT	CASSLPHDREQYSNQPQHF
.	TRBJ2-7	14	TRBV23-1	few	TGCGCCAGCAGTCACCCGGGGCCGAGCTACGAGCAGTACTTC	CASSHPGPSYEQYF
TRBD2	TRBJ2-1	12	TRBV9	.	TGTGCCAGCAGCATACCCAGCGGGGGGTTGTTCTTC	CASSIPSGGLFF
.	TRBJ2-2	13	TRBV6-1	.	TGTGCCAGCGCCGAGGGATCCACCGGGGAGCTGTTTTTT	CASAEGSTGELFF
.	TRBJ1-2	14	TRBV28	few	TGTGCCAGCAGTCCCCCATCGGGGCGCTATGGCTACACCTTC	CASSPPSGRYGYTF
.	TRBJ2-3	17	TRBV6-1	.	TGTGCCAGCAGTGAACACGGGGGCGGAGGAGGCACAGATACGCAGTATTTT	CASSEHGGGGGTDTQYF
.	TRBJ2-7	13	TRBV5-1	few	TGCGCCAGCAGCTTAGTCCAGGGTCTCGAGCAGTACTTC	CASSLVQGLEQYF
.	TRBJ2-2	13	TRBV29-1	.	TGCAGCGTTGTAGACAGGTACACCGGGGAGCTGTTTTTT	CSVVDRYTGELFF
.	TRBJ2-3	17	TRBV7-3	.	TGTGCCAGCAGCTTACGTGGGCGAGCGCAGATTCATGATACGCAGTATTTT	CASSLRGRAQIHDTQYF
.	TRBJ2-7	16	TRBV7-9	.	TGTGCCAGCAGCCCGGGACTCCTCACTGGGGTCTACGAGCAGTACTTC	CASSPGLLTGVYEQYF
.	TRBJ2-1	14	TRBV5-5	few	TGTGCCAGCAGTTCGGGCAGGGACTACAATGAGCAGTTCTTC	CASSSGRDYNEQFF
.	TRBJ2-2	14	TRBV5-1	once	TGCGCCAGCAGCTTAGGTAGAGGGACCGGGGAGCTGTTTTTT	CASSLGRGTGELFF
.	TRBJ2-5	16	TRBV5-6	.	TGTGCCAGCAGCTGGTCCGGGACCACGTACCAAGAGACCCAGTACTTC	CASSWSGTTYQETQYF
TRBD1	TRBJ1-5	14	TRBV30	few	TGTGCCTGGAGCGAGGGACAGCGGAATCGGCCCCAGCATTTT	CAWSEGQRNRPQHF
.	TRBJ2-3	15	TRBV30	.	TGTGCCTGGACTGAAGACAGGGAGGGCACAGATACGCAGTATTTT	CAWTEDREGTDTQYF
TRBD1	TRBJ2-7	14	TRBV5-1	.	TGCGCCAGCAGCTTGGGGACAGGGACCTACGAGCAGTACTTC	CASSLGTGTYEQYF
TRBD1	TRBJ1-6	14	TRBV6-5	.	TGTGCCAGCAGTTCACAGGGGTGGAATTCACCCCTCCACTTT	CASSSQGWNSPLHF
.	TRBJ1-3	14	TRBV7-9	.	TGTGCCACCCAACAGGAGAGCTCTGGAAACACCATATATTTT	CATQQESSGNTIYF
.	TRBJ2-1	15	TRBV10-3	.	TGTGCCATCAGACCAAAAAGGACCCACTACAATGAGCAGTTCTTC	CAIRPKRTHYNEQFF
.	TRBJ1-2	14	TRBV12-5	.	TGTGCTAGTGGCCCATGGGAGAGGGACTATGGCTACACCTTC	CASGPWERDYGYTF
.	TRBJ2-3	10	TRBV29-1	few	TGCAGCGTCCCGACAGATACGCAGTATTTT	CSVPTDTQYF
.	TRBJ1-5	13	TRBV30	once	TGTGCCTGGAGTGTAACAGGGAATCAGCCCCAGCATTTT	CAWSVTGNQPQHF
TRBD2	TRBJ2-1	16	TRBV10-3	.	TGTGCCATCAGTGCTTCCTCGAGCGGGGGGAAGGGTGAGCAGTTCTTC	CAISASSSGGKGEQFF
TRBD1	TRBJ2-1	16	TRBV4-1	.	TGCGCCAGCAGCACCCGACAGGGATCGTTGTACAATGAGCAGTTCTTC	CASSTRQGSLYNEQFF
.	TRBJ2-7	14	TRBV7-9	once	TGTGCCAGCAGCTTAGTTCGGGCAAGGGACGAGCAGTACTTC	CASSLVRARDEQYF
.	TRBJ1-2	19	TRBV9	.	TGTGCCAGCAGCCGCGTAGAGTTAGACCAAGATCCTATTAACTATGGCTACACCTTC	CASSRVELDQDPINYGYTF
.	TRBJ1-5	15	TRBV5-6	.	TGTGCCAGCAGCTTCGGACATGGACCCAATCAGCCCCAGCATTTT	CASSFGHGPNQPQHF
.	TRBJ1-1	13	TRBV5-6	.	TGTGCCAGCAGCTTGAAAGTGGGACTTGAAGCTTTCTTT	CASSLKVGLEAFF
.	TRBJ2-5	15	TRBV11-2	.	TGTGCCAGCAGCTTAGTAACAGGGCCGTTTGAGACCCAGTACTTC	CASSLVTGPFETQYF
TRBD1	TRBJ1-4	15	TRBV13	few	TGTGCCAGCAGCTCTGGCAGGGGGCAGGGGGAAAAACTGTTTTTT	CASSSGRGQGEKLFF
.	TRBJ1-1	18	TRBV7-9	.	TGTGCCAGCAGCTTAGCAATACGGGTATTAGGCCTCAAAGGTGAAGCTTTCTTT	CASSLAIRVLGLKGEAFF
TRBD2	TRBJ2-1	16	TRBV7-9	.	TGTGCCAGCAGCTTAGCCCCGGGGGGGGCCTACAATGAGCAGTTCTTC	CASSLAPGGAYNEQFF
.	TRBJ2-4	15	TRBV7-8	few	TGTGCCAGCAGCTCCCTTACGATCGGGGGTTACATTCAGTACTTC	CASSSLTIGGYIQYF